Following are 31 T cell receptor beta chains from one sample sequenced in a study of molecular identifiers for immune sequencing clone quantification. Via MiXCR, TCRdb re-called the PCR reads, giving one row per CDR3 protein. Of around 470,000 distinct CDR3 sequences in the sample, roughly a fifth were seen once. Material for sequencing was naive CD8+ T cells from blood, with Jurkat cell RNA spiked in. Subset: FACS-sorted CD8+CD4-CCR7+CD45RA+ naive T cells. Receptors originate from a human donor in good health. Some libraries in this study had Jurkat cell RNA spiked in.

This clonotype was found many times. The rearrangement uses TRBV30 and TRBJ2-2; D might be TRBD2 (6 bases). The CDR3 loop spans 14 amino acids. Germline CDR1 reads GTSNPN; CDR2 reads SVGIG (reference sequence). V was pared by 2 bases and J by 5 bases, with 12 bases between. CDR3 DNA sequence: TGTGCCTGGAGTTCTGTGAGCGGGACCGGGGAGCTGTTTTTT. It encodes CAWSSVSGTGELFF.

This chain links TRBV12-3 or TRBV12-4 with TRBJ1-1; TRBD1 is a possible D gene (6 bases). V was pared by 3 bases and J by 6 bases, with 11 bases between. This CDR3 contains 13 residues. CDR3 loop: CASSLRGFAEAFF. For the CDR3, the DNA is TGTGCCAGCAGTTTGAGGGGGTTCGCTGAAGCTTTCTTT.

CDR3 DNA sequence: TGTGCCAGTAGTTCGGAGGAGGCTGGTCAGCCCCAGCATTTT. It encodes CASSSEEAGQPQHF. This chain connects TRBV19 to TRBJ1-5, with D hard to call. V was clipped by 5 bases and J by 6 bases, with 14 bases between them. The length of the CDR3 is 14 residues. Germline values: CDR1 LNHDA, CDR2 SQIVND (reference sequence).

This clonotype was found once. The CDR3 ends on some other residue instead of the conserved phenylalanine or tryptophan, so this is likely a read error. The chain carries TRBV28 and TRBJ2-3, with 10 bases fitting TRBD2. CDR3 length: 15 amino acids. The V segment lost 6 bases and the J segment 2 bases; nucleotides outside the gene matches: 5. Germline V gene sequence: CDR1 MDHEN, CDR2 SYDVKM. As DNA, the CDR3 is TGTGCCAGCAGCACCCTAGCGGGAGACACAGATACGCAGTATTCT. This codes for CASSTLAGDTDTQYS.

This clonotype came up a few times. The rearrangement links TRBV29-1 to TRBJ1-2; 10 bases align to TRBD1. The CDR3 is 13 amino acids. V was clipped by 0 bases and J by 6 bases; unmatched bases: 1. Germline V gene data show CDR1 as SQVTM and CDR2 as ANQGSEA. The CDR3 nucleotides read TGCAGCGTTGAAGAGGGGACAGGGGATGGCTACACCTTC. Translation: CSVEEGTGDGYTF.

This clonotype was observed many times. The V call is TRBV7-9, the J call TRBJ1-1; D is perhaps TRBD1 (5 bases). V lost 4 bases to trimming and J lost 2 bases, with 14 bases between them. Germline CDR1 SEHNR, CDR2 FQNEAQ (reference sequence). The CDR3 consists of 15 residues. The CDR3: CASSSQTGANTEAFF. The CDR3 DNA is TGTGCCAGCAGCTCTCAAACAGGAGCTAACACTGAAGCTTTCTTT.

This clonotype has a count of ten or more. The chain joins TRBV5-5 to TRBJ1-5; D gene unclear. The CDR3 extends over 13 amino acids. Between the trimmed V and J ends, which lost 3 bases and 8 bases, there was a span of 12 bases. Germline values: CDR1 SGHKS, CDR2 YYEKEE (reference sequence). CDR3 sequence: CASSWTLGEPQHF. CDR3 DNA sequence: TGTGCCAGCAGCTGGACCCTCGGCGAGCCCCAGCATTTT.

This clonotype was recorded many times. This sequence joins TRBV7-6 and TRBJ2-3, with 8 bases that match TRBD1. V was clipped by 3 bases and J by 6 bases; unmatched bases: 5. This CDR3 comprises 14 residues. Germline V gives CDR1 SGHVS, CDR2 FNYEAQ. The CDR3 nucleotides read TGTGCCAGCAGCTTGGCAGGGGGCGTGGATACGCAGTATTTT. Residues: CASSLAGGVDTQYF.

The V gene is TRBV15, the J gene TRBJ2-3; D is unclear. V lost 0 bases and J lost 2, with 9 bases in between. This CDR3 is 15 amino acids long. The germline V gene has CDR1 LNHNV and CDR2 YYDKDF (reference sequence). The CDR3 sequence: CATSRDSRYTDTQYF. CDR3 DNA: TGTGCCACCAGCAGAGATTCGAGGTACACAGATACGCAGTATTTT.

This clonotype has at least ten counts. J is TRBJ2-5 and V is TRBV19; TRBD2 matches 9 bases. Germline V gene data show CDR1 as LNHDA and CDR2 as SQIVND (reference sequence). After removal of 7 bases from V and 1 base from J, the junction contained 1 base not matched to a gene. This CDR3 has 13 residues. In DNA, the CDR3 is TGTGCCAGTACGACTAGCGGCCAAGAGACCCAGTACTTC. Translated, it gives CASTTSGQETQYF.

The chain couples TRBV19 to TRBJ2-7; D is uncertain. The germline V and J ends were trimmed by 1 base and 2 bases, with 9 bases remaining between them. From germline, CDR1 is LNHDA and CDR2 SQIVND (reference sequence). This CDR3 has 14 residues. CDR3 sequence (DNA): TGTGCCAGTAGTATAGGTCTACAGCCCTACGAGCAGTACTTC. Translation gives CASSIGLQPYEQYF.

This clonotype was seen many times. V and J are TRBV4-3 and TRBJ2-7; TRBD1 or TRBD2 may be the D gene (5 bases each). There are 16 residues in the CDR3. Germline assignment: CDR1 LGHNA and CDR2 YSLEER. Trimming left V 1 base short and J 0 bases short, with 13 bases between. The CDR3 nucleotides read TGCGCCAGCAGCCAAGGTCTGGCAGGGAGCTCCTACGAGCAGTACTTC. Translating gives CASSQGLAGSSYEQYF.

This clonotype was detected only a few times. The V call is TRBV24-1, the J call TRBJ2-3, with TRBD2 as a possible D gene (6 bases). Germline V CDR1 and CDR2: KGHDR, SFDVKD. The CDR3 is 15 amino acids. V lost 4 bases and J lost 5, with 15 bases in between. CDR3 sequence: CATSDNREMRDTQYF. The CDR3 nucleotides read TGTGCCACCAGTGACAATCGGGAGATGCGAGATACGCAGTATTTT.

At least ten counts were recorded for this clonotype. This chain joins TRBV28 and TRBJ1-1; no clear D. This CDR3 comprises 14 residues. V gave up 3 bases and J gave up 4 bases, with 12 bases separating them. Germline assignment: CDR1 MDHEN and CDR2 SYDVKM. Here the CDR3 reads CASSFRGGSTEAFF. The CDR3, as DNA: TGTGCCAGCAGTTTCCGTGGCGGGAGCACTGAAGCTTTCTTT.

This clonotype was counted at least ten times. This chain connects TRBV5-6 to TRBJ2-7, with 7 positions matching TRBD1. Germline V lookup: CDR1 SGHDT, CDR2 YYEEEE. V lost 4 bases and J lost 5; bases outside the gene matches: 6. The CDR3 extends over 13 amino acids. CDR3: CASSEDRDNEQYF. The CDR3 DNA follows: TGTGCCAGCAGCGAAGACAGGGATAACGAGCAGTACTTC.

This clonotype has ten or more counts. This rearrangement joins TRBV20-1 to TRBJ2-7; D is possibly TRBD1 (5 bases). Per the germline V gene, CDR1 is DFQATT and CDR2 is SNEGSKA (reference sequence). V lost 0 bases and J lost 4, with 16 bases in between. This CDR3 region has 15 residues. The DNA of the CDR3 is TGCAGTGCTAGAGATCACTCAGGGCAGGGTTACGAGCAGTACTTC. Translating it yields CSARDHSGQGYEQYF.

This sequence joins TRBV9 and TRBJ2-3, with D uncertain. V dropped 0 bases and J dropped 0 bases, with 8 bases sitting between them. Germline CDR1 reads SGDLS; CDR2 reads YYNGEE. This CDR3 comprises 15 residues. The CDR3 nucleotides are TGTGCCAGCAGCGTAGAATGGGGTAGCACAGATACGCAGTATTTT. Encoded protein: CASSVEWGSTDTQYF. Using reference TRBV9 and TRBJ2-3 for the parts outside the CDR3, the full variable domain is DSGVTQTPKHLITATGQRVTLRCSPRSGDLSVYWYQQSLDQGLQFLIQYYNGEERAKGNILERFSAQQFPDLHSELNLSSLELGDSALYFCASSVEWGSTDTQYFGPGTRLTVL.

At least ten counts were recorded for this clonotype. The gene calls are TRBV2 and TRBJ2-3; 15 bases agree with TRBD2. This CDR3 region has 18 residues. Germline V gene data show CDR1 as SNHLY and CDR2 as FYNNEI. V lost 4 bases and J lost 5; bases outside the gene matches: 10. CDR3 protein: CASSGASGLAGGQDTQYF. DNA for the CDR3: TGTGCCAGCAGTGGAGCCTCAGGACTAGCGGGGGGGCAAGATACGCAGTATTTT.

The chain combines TRBV12-3 or TRBV12-4 with TRBJ2-3; TRBD1 agrees at 8 bases. Germline trimming cut 5 bases from V and 2 bases from J; bases unmatched to any gene: 12. The CDR3 loop spans 17 amino acids. CDR3 in amino acids: CASSPATGQDNTDTQYF. CDR3 in DNA: TGTGCCAGCAGTCCAGCTACGGGACAGGATAACACAGATACGCAGTATTTT.

The table lists this clonotype with many counts. The V gene is TRBV19, the J gene TRBJ2-7; either TRBD1 or TRBD2 may fit D (5 bases each). The CDR3 has 17 amino acids. Germline assignment: CDR1 LNHDA and CDR2 SQIVND (reference sequence). Trimming pared 3 bases from V and 3 bases from J, leaving 21 bases between. CDR3 protein: CASSIYVSGTDNYEQYF. The CDR3 nucleotides are TGTGCCAGTAGTATTTACGTTTCGGGGACGGACAACTACGAGCAGTACTTC.

J is TRBJ2-1 and V is TRBV7-9, with D possibly being TRBD1 or TRBD2 (7 bases each). Trimming removed 5 bases from V and 2 bases from J, with 16 bases in between. The CDR3 contains 16 residues. Germline V gene sequence: CDR1 SEHNR, CDR2 FQNEAQ (reference sequence). This CDR3 is CASSQRDSRTYNEQFF. The CDR3 nucleotides read TGTGCCAGCAGCCAGCGGGACAGCCGAACCTACAATGAGCAGTTCTTC. Variable domain in full (rest from reference TRBV7-9 and TRBJ2-1): DTGVSQNPRHKITKRGQNVTFRCDPISEHNRLYWYRQTLGQGPEFLTYFQNEAQLEKSRLLSDRFSAERPKGSFSTLEIQRTEQGDSAMYLCASSQRDSRTYNEQFFGPGTRLTVL.

This clonotype was observed at least ten times. The chain couples TRBV19 to TRBJ2-3; TRBD2 might be the D (5 bases). Per germline, CDR1 LNHDA and CDR2 SQIVND (reference sequence). This CDR3 has 15 amino acids. The germline V and J ends were trimmed by 7 bases and 2 bases, with 16 bases remaining between them. The CDR3 here is CASTPAATTTDTQYF. The CDR3, as DNA: TGTGCCAGTACCCCCGCCGCGACTACCACAGATACGCAGTATTTT.

The chain links TRBV10-3 to TRBJ1-1; D might be TRBD1 (5 bases). The CDR3 runs 14 residues. CDR1 ENHRY and CDR2 SYGVKD come from the germline V gene. The ends were cut back, 2 bases at V and 7 bases at J, with 14 bases in the middle. The CDR3 nucleotides read TGTGCCATCAGTGAGATCTGGGGGGGAGATGAAGCTTTCTTT. This gives the protein CAISEIWGGDEAFF.

This clonotype was recorded a few times. This chain joins TRBV19 and TRBJ2-7; 10 bases agree with TRBD1. The junction had 16 bases not matched to a gene; V was cut back by 3 bases and J by 11 bases. CDR3 length: 16 amino acids. CDR1 LNHDA and CDR2 SQIVND come from the germline V gene (reference sequence). This CDR3 is CASSIPYPPDRGREYF. CDR3 coding DNA: TGTGCCAGTAGTATTCCCTACCCCCCTGACAGGGGGCGAGAGTACTTC. The full variable domain, rest sourced from reference TRBV19 and TRBJ2-7, is DGGITQSPKYLFRKEGQNVTLSCEQNLNHDAMYWYRQDPGQGLRLIYYSQIVNDFQKGDIAEGYSVSREKKESFPLTVTSAQKNPTAFYLCASSIPYPPDRGREYFGPGTRLTVT.

This clonotype was observed at least ten times. This rearrangement joins TRBV9 to TRBJ1-5; 7 nucleotides agree with TRBD1. Germline assignment: CDR1 SGDLS and CDR2 YYNGEE. The V and J ends lost 0 bases and 4 bases, in that order; junction bases with no gene match: 4. CDR3 length: 15 amino acids. The CDR3, as DNA: TGTGCCAGCAGCGTAGCCGGGACAGCAAATCAGCCCCAGCATTTT. This gives the protein CASSVAGTANQPQHF.

The chain has TRBV4-1 and TRBJ2-5; weak D call: TRBD1 (5 bases). CDR1 is MGHRA, CDR2 YSYEKL, per germline. Trimming removed 0 bases at V and 1 base at J, with 12 bases between. The CDR3 is made up of 16 amino acids. CDR3 region: CASSQEVGQGQETQYF. In DNA, the CDR3 is TGCGCCAGCAGCCAAGAGGTGGGTCAGGGCCAAGAGACCCAGTACTTC.

This clonotype has only a few counts. This chain connects TRBV10-2 to TRBJ2-5; the D is unclear. Trimming left V 6 bases short and J 1 base short, with 12 bases between. CDR3 length: 14 amino acids. Germline CDR1 is WSHSY and CDR2 is SAAADI. The CDR3 spells CASSTDGSQETQYF. The CDR3 DNA reads TGCGCCAGCAGCACGGACGGTAGCCAAGAGACCCAGTACTTC.

This clonotype has just a few counts. CDR3 in amino acids: CASSYSRTPPDTQYF. CDR3 coding DNA: TGTGCCAGCAGTTACTCGAGGACTCCGCCAGATACGCAGTATTTT. The V and J genes are TRBV6-5 and TRBJ2-3, with D possibly being TRBD2 (5 bases). Between the trimmed V and J ends, which lost 0 bases and 4 bases, there was a span of 11 bases. This CDR3 is 15 amino acids long. Germline V gene sequence: CDR1 MNHEY, CDR2 SVGAGI.

This clonotype was observed at least ten times. The chain couples TRBV6-5 to TRBJ2-3; 14 bases are a match to TRBD2. The CDR3 is 16 amino acids. J was trimmed by 4 bases and V by 2 bases; bases with no gene match: 2. Germline CDR1 MNHEY, CDR2 SVGAGI. CDR3 sequence: CASSYGTSGRADTQYF. DNA of the CDR3: TGTGCCAGCAGTTACGGGACTAGCGGGAGAGCAGATACGCAGTATTTT.

At least ten counts were recorded for this clonotype. The V and J genes are TRBV25-1 and TRBJ1-2, with D possibly matching TRBD1 (6 bases). CDR3 size: 13 residues. CDR1 is MGHDK, CDR2 SYGVNS, per germline. The germline V and J ends were trimmed by 5 bases and 0 bases, with 7 bases remaining between them. The DNA for the CDR3 is TGTGCCAGCAGTAAGGGGGCTAACTATGGCTACACCTTC. Amino acid sequence: CASSKGANYGYTF.

The genes are TRBV19 and TRBJ2-7, with 7 bases lining up with TRBD1. The CDR3 is made up of 15 amino acids. J lost 4 bases, V lost 4 bases, and 10 bases had no gene match. The germline V gene encodes CDR1 LNHDA and CDR2 SQIVND (reference sequence). The CDR3 nucleotides read TGTGCCAGTAGTACAAGTTTGGACAGGAGATACGAGCAGTACTTC. Its protein product is CASSTSLDRRYEQYF.